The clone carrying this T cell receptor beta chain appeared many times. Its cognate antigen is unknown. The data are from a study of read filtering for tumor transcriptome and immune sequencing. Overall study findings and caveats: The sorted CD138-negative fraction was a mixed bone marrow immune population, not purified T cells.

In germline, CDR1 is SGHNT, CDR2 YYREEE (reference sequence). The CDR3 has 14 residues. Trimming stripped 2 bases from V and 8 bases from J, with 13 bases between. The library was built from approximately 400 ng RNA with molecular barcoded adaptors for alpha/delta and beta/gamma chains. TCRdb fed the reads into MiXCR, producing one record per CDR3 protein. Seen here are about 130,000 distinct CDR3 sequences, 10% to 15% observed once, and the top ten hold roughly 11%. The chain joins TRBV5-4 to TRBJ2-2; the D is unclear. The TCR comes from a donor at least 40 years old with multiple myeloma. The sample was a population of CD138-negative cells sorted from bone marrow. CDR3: CASSFVTARGELFF. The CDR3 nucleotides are TGTGCCAGCAGCTTCGTGACTGCGAGGGGGGAGCTGTTTTTT.